This T cell receptor beta chain emerged from a study of control samples from healthy donors and cancer patients. Some clones are missing from TCRdb's copy, which holds only in-frame ones; the method was immunoSEQ multiplex PCR. Among 100,000 to 150,000 clones listed, roughly 87% were seen once. From germline, CDR1 is GTSNPN and CDR2 SVGIG (reference sequence). CDR3 length: 13 residues. Trimming cost V 2 bases and J 4 bases, with 11 bases left between them. The chain joins TRBV30 to TRBJ1-2, with D unclear. The sequence derives from a man between 18 and 29 years old in good health. Sequenced input: blood. For the CDR3, the DNA is TGTGCCTGGAGTCCTCAGATTCTCTATGGCTACACCTTC. Amino acid sequence: CAWSPQILYGYTF.